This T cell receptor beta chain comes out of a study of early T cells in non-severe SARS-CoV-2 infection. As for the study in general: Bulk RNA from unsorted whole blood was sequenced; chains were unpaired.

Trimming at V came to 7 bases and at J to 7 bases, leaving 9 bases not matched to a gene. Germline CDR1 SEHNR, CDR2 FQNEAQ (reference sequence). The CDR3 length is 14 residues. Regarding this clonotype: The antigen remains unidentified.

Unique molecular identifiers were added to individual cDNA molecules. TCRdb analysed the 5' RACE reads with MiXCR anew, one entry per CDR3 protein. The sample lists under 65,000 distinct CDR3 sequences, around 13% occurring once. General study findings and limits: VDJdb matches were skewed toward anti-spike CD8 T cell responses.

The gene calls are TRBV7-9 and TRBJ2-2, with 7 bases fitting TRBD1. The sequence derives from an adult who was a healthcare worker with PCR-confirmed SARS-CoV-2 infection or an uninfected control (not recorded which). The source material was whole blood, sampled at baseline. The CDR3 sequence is CASTPKGAIGELFF. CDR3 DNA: TGTGCCAGCACCCCCAAGGGGGCTATCGGGGAGCTGTTTTTT.